Each of the 30 T cell receptor beta chains below was sequenced from the same sample in a study of shared clonotypes between healthy human individuals. CD45RO-negative, CCR7-selected cells formed the naive CD8 fraction, which excluded terminally differentiated effector memory CD45RA+ cells. This table comes from immunoSEQ multiplex PCR, and its TCRdb copy is limited to in-frame clones, with some not included. Among some 630,000 clones listed, around 96% were seen once. Sequenced sample: naive CD8+ T cells sorted from blood. Receptor source: a woman in her twenties or thirties in good health.

The chain joins TRBV5-6 to TRBJ2-3, with D unresolved. The CDR3 runs to 14 residues. With 1 base removed from V and 2 bases from J, the gap between germline ends came to 8 bases. Germline-derived CDR1 and CDR2 are SGHDT and YYEEEE. The CDR3 nucleotides are TGTGCCAGCAGCTTGTCCCAGAACACAGATACGCAGTATTTT. Protein product: CASSLSQNTDTQYF.

The V gene is TRBV30, the J gene TRBJ1-4; TRBD1 might be the D (5 bases). Germline CDR1 reads GTSNPN; CDR2 reads SVGIG (reference sequence). V was shortened by 2 bases and J by 3 bases, with 13 bases between the two germline ends. The CDR3 extends over 15 amino acids. The CDR3 DNA is TGTGCCTGGAGTTTACTCGGGGGGTCTAATGAAAAACTGTTTTTT. This codes for CAWSLLGGSNEKLFF.

The chain couples TRBV5-6 to TRBJ1-1; D gene unclear. The CDR3 is 12 amino acids. Deletions cut 3 bases from V and 10 bases from J, with 13 bases between. Germline V lookup: CDR1 SGHDT, CDR2 YYEEEE. CDR3 coding DNA: TGTGCCAGCAGCTCCGGCAGGCCTCCAGCTTTCTTT. Amino acid sequence: CASSSGRPPAFF.

This rearrangement joins TRBV27 to TRBJ2-7, with a tentative D call TRBD2 (6 bases). Deletions cut 7 bases from V and 6 bases from J, with 19 bases between. CDR1 and CDR2 (germline): MNHEY, SMNVEV (reference sequence). The length of the CDR3 is 14 residues. This CDR3 is CASTTLGGTLEQYF. As DNA, the CDR3 is TGTGCCAGCACCACACTCGGGGGAACCCTCGAGCAGTACTTC.

The V and J genes are TRBV28 and TRBJ2-1, with 7 bases identical to TRBD1. The CDR3 is 17 amino acids. The V and J ends lost 5 bases and 5 bases, in that order; junction bases with no gene match: 15. Germline V lookup: CDR1 MDHEN, CDR2 SYDVKM. Here the CDR3 reads CASSARQGTLWDNEQFF. CDR3 coding DNA: TGTGCCAGCAGTGCCCGACAGGGTACCCTTTGGGACAATGAGCAGTTCTTC.

The count of this clone is one. The chain recombines TRBV9 with TRBJ2-7, with D possibly being TRBD2 (5 bases). Trimming removed 0 bases from V and 4 bases from J, with 14 bases in between. Per the germline V gene, CDR1 is SGDLS and CDR2 is YYNGEE. The CDR3 covers 15 residues. The CDR3 protein is CASSVDWSSGYEQYF. The CDR3 DNA sequence: TGTGCCAGCAGCGTAGATTGGTCCAGCGGATACGAGCAGTACTTC.

The chain couples TRBV27 to TRBJ1-5; D uncertain. Germline V gene sequence: CDR1 MNHEY, CDR2 SMNVEV (reference sequence). The CDR3 has 15 residues. Trimming stripped 6 bases from V and 6 bases from J, with 18 bases between. The CDR3 DNA reads TGTGCCAGCAGCCCCCGGGAAGGGTCGGGTCAGCCCCAGCATTTT. Translation: CASSPREGSGQPQHF.

This clone was recorded once. V is TRBV27 and J is TRBJ1-1; D is uncertain. Trimming shortened V by 6 bases and J by 5 bases, and 13 bases separated the two germline ends. The germline CDR1 and CDR2 sequences are MNHEY and SMNVEV (reference sequence). This CDR3 spans 13 amino acids. This chain's CDR3 is CASRFSGGTEAFF. DNA of the CDR3: TGTGCCAGCAGGTTTAGTGGCGGGACTGAAGCTTTCTTT.

The chain has TRBV5-1 and TRBJ2-7; TRBD1 matches at 10 bases. Trimming removed 0 bases from V and 0 bases from J; junction bases left unmatched: 18. The CDR3 runs to 21 residues. Germline CDR1 SGHRS, CDR2 YFSETQ. The CDR3 nucleotides read TGCGCCAGCAGCTTGGTGGGACAGGGGCCTAACGCCGCATATGACTCCTACGAGCAGTACTTC. It yields the protein CASSLVGQGPNAAYDSYEQYF.

This sequence joins TRBV9 and TRBJ2-3; D unresolved. Germline CDR1 reads SGDLS; CDR2 reads YYNGEE. The CDR3 length is 16 residues. The ends were cut back, 3 bases at V and 1 base at J, with 15 bases in the middle. CDR3 DNA sequence: TGTGCCAGCAGCGATGGCCCCATAGTTGGCACAGATACGCAGTATTTT. Translated, it gives CASSDGPIVGTDTQYF.

This chain uses TRBV5-4 with TRBJ2-7; 7 bases map to TRBD1. The CDR3 length is 14 residues. Germline CDR1 reads SGHNT; CDR2 reads YYREEE (reference sequence). V was pared by 2 bases and J by 3 bases, with 5 bases of the junction left unmatched. CDR3 bases: TGTGCCAGCAGCTTTGGGACAGACTTCTACGAGCAGTACTTC. This sequence encodes CASSFGTDFYEQYF.

This chain links TRBV7-2 with TRBJ2-1; D gene ambiguous. Per germline, CDR1 SGHTA and CDR2 FQGNSA. The CDR3 has 12 amino acids. Trimming stripped 6 bases from V and 10 bases from J, with 13 bases between. In DNA form, the CDR3 reads TGTGCCAGCAGTCCTGGACCTCTGGAGCAGTTCTTC. It translates to CASSPGPLEQFF.

This chain joins TRBV18 and TRBJ2-1; TRBD2 matches 8 bases. J was trimmed by 4 bases and V by 5 bases; bases with no gene match: 13. This CDR3 region has 17 residues. From germline, CDR1 is KGHSH and CDR2 LQKENI. CDR3 protein: CASSTEKREPLYNEQFF. Written as DNA, the CDR3 is TGTGCCAGCTCAACAGAAAAGCGGGAGCCCTTATACAATGAGCAGTTCTTC.

The chain recombines TRBV6-1 with TRBJ1-5, with D tentatively TRBD1 (5 bases). The germline V gene has CDR1 MNHNS and CDR2 SASEGT. Trimming took off 7 bases at V and 2 bases at J, with 15 bases between the two ends. The CDR3 has 15 residues. The CDR3 coding sequence is TGTGCCAGCACTGCACGGGGCCCTCGCAATCAGCCCCAGCATTTT. It encodes CASTARGPRNQPQHF.

The CDR3 nucleotides are TGCGCCAGCAGCTTTTATAACCCGGGCGATACGCAGTATTTT. It encodes CASSFYNPGDTQYF. The chain combines TRBV5-1 with TRBJ2-3; D unclear. The germline V gene encodes CDR1 SGHRS and CDR2 YFSETQ. The ends were cut back, 2 bases at V and 6 bases at J, with 13 bases in the middle. This CDR3 has 14 amino acids.

CDR3 amino acids: CASSLETWYGYTF. CDR3 DNA: TGTGCCAGCAGCTTAGAGACCTGGTATGGCTACACCTTC. The chain carries TRBV7-9 and TRBJ1-2; D is undetermined. Trimming took off 1 base at V and 5 bases at J, with 8 bases between the two ends. Looked up from germline, CDR1 is SEHNR and CDR2 is FQNEAQ (reference sequence). The length of the CDR3 is 13 residues.

V gene TRBV7-9 combines with J gene TRBJ2-5; a weak D match, TRBD2 (6 bases). CDR1 is SEHNR and CDR2 is FQNEAQ in the germline V gene (reference sequence). CDR3 length: 16 amino acids. The V end lost 6 bases, the J end lost 4 bases, and 21 bases lay between the germline ends. CDR3 in amino acids: CASRKGEGGGGETQYF. DNA of the CDR3: TGTGCCAGCAGGAAAGGCGAGGGAGGCGGAGGAGAGACCCAGTACTTC.

The genes are TRBV4-1 and TRBJ2-7; 7 nucleotides align to TRBD2. Germline V gene data show CDR1 as MGHRA and CDR2 as YSYEKL. This CDR3 spans 14 amino acids. With V trimmed by 4 bases and J by 2 bases, 5 bases remained unmatched. The CDR3 DNA reads TGCGCCAGCAGCCGAGGACTAGAGGCCTACGAGCAGTACTTC. This sequence encodes CASSRGLEAYEQYF.

CDR3 residues: CASSLARAGGFYEQYF. The CDR3, as DNA: TGTGCCAGCAGCTTGGCAAGAGCGGGAGGTTTCTACGAGCAGTACTTC. V and J are TRBV5-5 and TRBJ2-7; 9 nucleotides line up with TRBD2. Per germline, CDR1 SGHKS and CDR2 YYEKEE (reference sequence). Unmatched junction bases numbered 7, after V lost 0 bases and J lost 3 bases. This CDR3 region has 16 residues.

This clone was detected only a few times. The rearrangement links TRBV19 to TRBJ1-5, with TRBD1 identical over 8 bases. The V segment lost 4 bases and the J segment 3 bases; nucleotides outside the gene matches: 5. The CDR3 runs 15 residues. Germline CDR1 LNHDA, CDR2 SQIVND (reference sequence). The CDR3 bases are TGTGCCAGTAGTACTGGACAGGGCCCCAATCAGCCCCAGCATTTT. This gives the protein CASSTGQGPNQPQHF. Looking up the rest from reference TRBV19 and TRBJ1-5 gives the full variable domain: DGGITQSPKYLFRKEGQNVTLSCEQNLNHDAMYWYRQDPGQGLRLIYYSQIVNDFQKGDIAEGYSVSREKKESFPLTVTSAQKNPTAFYLCASSTGQGPNQPQHFGDGTRLSIL.

The rearrangement links TRBV6-5 to TRBJ2-7; no definite D call. From germline, CDR1 is MNHEY and CDR2 SVGAGI. CDR3 length equals 12 residues. The V gene lost 5 bases and the J gene lost 5 bases, with 10 bases spanning the gap. In DNA, the CDR3 is TGTGCCAGCAGTCAAGATCCGAACGAGCAGTACTTC. Amino acid sequence: CASSQDPNEQYF.

The chain has TRBV11-2 and TRBJ2-7, with TRBD2 as a possible D gene (5 bases). Looked up from germline, CDR1 is SGHAT and CDR2 is FQNNGV. V lost 1 base and J 4 bases, leaving 14 bases between the germline ends. The CDR3 is 15 residues long. In nucleotides, the CDR3 is TGTGCCAGCAGCTTAGGGAGCGGTAGAGGGTACGAGCAGTACTTC. It translates to CASSLGSGRGYEQYF.

This sequence joins TRBV4-1 and TRBJ2-1; D is undetermined. The germline CDR1 and CDR2 sequences are MGHRA and YSYEKL. Trimming cost V 1 base and J 6 bases, with 19 bases left between them. CDR3 length: 17 amino acids. The CDR3 protein is CASSQGSQHRKSNEQFF. The CDR3 nucleotides read TGCGCCAGCAGCCAAGGCAGCCAACACCGAAAATCCAATGAGCAGTTCTTC.

The chain is built from TRBV19 and TRBJ1-5; the D is unclear. With 1 base removed from V and 7 bases from J, the gap between germline ends came to 8 bases. This CDR3 region has 13 residues. Germline CDR1 reads LNHDA; CDR2 reads SQIVND (reference sequence). The CDR3 sequence is CASSIVPGQPQHF. The CDR3 coding sequence is TGTGCCAGTAGTATAGTTCCGGGCCAGCCCCAGCATTTT.

V is TRBV27 and J is TRBJ2-2; the match to TRBD2 covers 7 bases. Germline CDR1 is MNHEY and CDR2 is SMNVEV (reference sequence). The CDR3 has 17 residues. V lost 5 bases and J lost 0; bases outside the gene matches: 9. The CDR3 reads CASSQAISGPNTGELFF. In DNA, the CDR3 is TGTGCCAGCAGTCAGGCGATTAGCGGGCCGAACACCGGGGAGCTGTTTTTT.

The CDR3 reads CASSRRGDSYEQYF. For the CDR3, the DNA is TGTGCCAGCAGCCGGCGGGGGGACTCCTACGAGCAGTACTTC. The V call is TRBV7-9, the J call TRBJ2-7; TRBD2 matches at 8 bases. Germline values: CDR1 SEHNR, CDR2 FQNEAQ (reference sequence). V dropped 5 bases and J dropped 0; count of bases not matched to a gene: 3. This CDR3 is 14 amino acids long.

V usage is TRBV28 and J usage is TRBJ2-7; 10 bases match TRBD2. Trimming at V came to 5 bases and at J to 5 bases, leaving 9 bases not matched to a gene. Germline values: CDR1 MDHEN, CDR2 SYDVKM. This CDR3 is 15 amino acids long. CDR3 DNA sequence: TGTGCCAGCAGTCCTTATCAGCGGGAGGGCCACGAGCAGTACTTC. Its protein is CASSPYQREGHEQYF.

The V gene is TRBV18, the J gene TRBJ1-5; D unresolved. V lost 3 bases to trimming and J lost 5 bases, with 11 bases between them. The V gene's germline CDR1 is KGHSH and CDR2 LQKENI. This CDR3 is 14 amino acids long. The CDR3 bases are TGTGCCAGCTCACCTGAAAGATACGATCAGCCCCAGCATTTT. It encodes CASSPERYDQPQHF.

The chain links TRBV7-9 to TRBJ2-7; the match to TRBD1 covers 8 bases. From germline, CDR1 is SEHNR and CDR2 FQNEAQ (reference sequence). V was pared by 3 bases and J by 5 bases, with 15 bases of the junction left unmatched. This CDR3 is built from 17 residues. The CDR3 loop reads CASSLEQGVLNLDEQYF. The CDR3 DNA reads TGTGCCAGCAGCTTGGAACAGGGGGTCCTAAATCTAGACGAGCAGTACTTC.

This chain joins TRBV19 and TRBJ1-5; a weak D match, TRBD1 (5 bases). The CDR3 consists of 12 residues. Germline CDR1 LNHDA, CDR2 SQIVND (reference sequence). V gave up 9 bases and J gave up 3 bases, with 9 bases separating them. The CDR3: CASRDANQPQHF. CDR3 coding DNA: TGTGCCAGCAGGGACGCCAATCAGCCCCAGCATTTT.